The present T cell receptor beta chain was sequenced within a study of blood T cell repertoires in COVID-19. For the study at large: PBMCs, B-cell-depleted T cells, or T cells provided the cDNA or gDNA that made up the material.

V gave up 5 bases and J gave up 2 bases; unmatched junction bases: 3. The CDR3 sequence is 13 residues long. The germline CDR1 and CDR2 sequences are MGHRA and YSYEKL. The table came from immunoSEQ multiplex PCR; TCRdb's copy has only in-frame clones and leaves some out. Of approximately 220,000 clones listed, approximately 81% were seen once; the top ten hold under 11%. Sequencing input: peripheral blood. The V gene is TRBV4-1, the J gene TRBJ2-7; 7 nucleotides agree with TRBD1. This receptor was obtained from a woman older than 75 with acute or convalescent COVID-19. The DNA for the CDR3 is TGCGCCAGCAGCAGGGGACAGACCTACGAGCAGTACTTC. Translating gives CASSRGQTYEQYF.